This T cell receptor beta chain was recorded in a study of technical replicates of blood from a handful of donors. Here immunoSEQ multiplex PCR was the method, and the copy in TCRdb shows in-frame clones only, minus some. Of about 80,000 clones in the sample, approximately 93% were seen once. The CDR3 spans 13 residues. V shed 1 base and J shed 7 bases, with 10 bases lying between them. The V gene's germline CDR1 is SNHLY and CDR2 FYNNEI. The source of this sequence is a human donor in good health. This chain uses TRBV2 with TRBJ1-2, with D unclear. The sequencing sample was made of T cells isolated from PBMCs. The CDR3 region is CASSEEAGGGYTF. The CDR3 DNA reads as TGTGCCAGCAGTGAAGAGGCAGGTGGTGGCTACACCTTC.